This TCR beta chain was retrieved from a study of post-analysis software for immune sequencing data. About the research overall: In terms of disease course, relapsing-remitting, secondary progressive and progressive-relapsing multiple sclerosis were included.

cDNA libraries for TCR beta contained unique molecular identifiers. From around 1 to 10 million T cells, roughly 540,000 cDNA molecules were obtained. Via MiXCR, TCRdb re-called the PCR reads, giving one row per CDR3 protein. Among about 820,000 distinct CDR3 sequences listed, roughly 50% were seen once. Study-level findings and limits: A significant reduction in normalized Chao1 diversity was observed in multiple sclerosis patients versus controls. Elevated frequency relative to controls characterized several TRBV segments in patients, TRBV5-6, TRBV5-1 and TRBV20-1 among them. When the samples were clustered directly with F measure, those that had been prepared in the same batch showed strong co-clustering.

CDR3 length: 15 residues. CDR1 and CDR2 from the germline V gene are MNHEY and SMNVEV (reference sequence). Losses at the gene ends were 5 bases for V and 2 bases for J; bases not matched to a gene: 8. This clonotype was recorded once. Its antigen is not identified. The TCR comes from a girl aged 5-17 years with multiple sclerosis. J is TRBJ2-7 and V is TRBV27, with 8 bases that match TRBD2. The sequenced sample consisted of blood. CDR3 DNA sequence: TGTGCCAGCAGTCAACGGGAGGGGTTGACCTACGAGCAGTACTTC. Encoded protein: CASSQREGLTYEQYF.